This T cell receptor beta chain was identified during a study of cytomegalovirus exposure and HLA in healthy donors. V gave up 6 bases and J gave up 4 bases, with 16 bases separating them. Germline CDR1 reads LNHDA; CDR2 reads SQIVND (reference sequence). The CDR3 totals 16 residues. Primers included in the PCR were 60 Vbeta and 13 Jbeta primers. TCRdb's table, derived via immunoSEQ multiplex PCR, lists solely in-frame clones and lacks some. Found here are 200,000 to 250,000 clones, approximately 88% of them singletons; the top ten hold roughly 0.71%. This clonotype originated in a boy aged 2 to 10 in good health and CMV-seronegative. The material sequenced was PBMCs. The rearrangement joins TRBV19 to TRBJ2-6; tentative D call: TRBD1 (6 bases). This CDR3 reads CASSPGARSGANVLTF. Written as DNA, the CDR3 is TGTGCCAGTAGCCCAGGGGCCCGCTCGGGGGCCAACGTCCTGACTTTC.